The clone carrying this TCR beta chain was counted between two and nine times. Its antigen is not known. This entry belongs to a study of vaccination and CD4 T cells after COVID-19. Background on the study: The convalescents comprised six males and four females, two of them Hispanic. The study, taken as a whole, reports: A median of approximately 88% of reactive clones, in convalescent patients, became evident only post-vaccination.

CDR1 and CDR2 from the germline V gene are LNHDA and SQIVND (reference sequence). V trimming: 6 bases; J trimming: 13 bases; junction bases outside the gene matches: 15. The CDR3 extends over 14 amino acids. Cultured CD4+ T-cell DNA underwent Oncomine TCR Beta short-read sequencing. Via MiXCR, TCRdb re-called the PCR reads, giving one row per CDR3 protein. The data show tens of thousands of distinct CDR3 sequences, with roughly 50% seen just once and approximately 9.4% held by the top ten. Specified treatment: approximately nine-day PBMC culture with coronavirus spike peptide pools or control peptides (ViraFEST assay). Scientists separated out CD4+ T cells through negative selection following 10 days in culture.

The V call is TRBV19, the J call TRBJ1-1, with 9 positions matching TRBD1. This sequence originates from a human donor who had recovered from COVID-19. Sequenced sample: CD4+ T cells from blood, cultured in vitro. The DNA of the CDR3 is TGTGCCAGTAGCGACGTCCCGGGACAGGGCGCAGTTTTCTTT. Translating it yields CASSDVPGQGAVFF.